The T cell receptor (beta chain) under discussion was sequenced for a study of blood T cell repertoires in COVID-19. Turning to the study itself: T cells, B-cell-depleted T cells, or PBMCs supplied cDNA or gDNA.

Data came from immunoSEQ multiplex PCR; TCRdb stores just in-frame clones and leaves some out. The sample carries 200,000 to 250,000 clones, under 90% recorded once. Living in 24 US areas, the participants were between 18 and 89 years of age. Allocation to cohorts depended on clinical history reported by the participants. Resolution of symptoms, clearance, or two negative PCRs was present in recovered Cohort 3 donors. J lost 3 bases, V lost 11 bases, and 4 bases had no gene match. CDR1 and CDR2 (germline): SGHAT, FQNNGV. The CDR3 totals 13 residues. V gene TRBV11-2 combines with J gene TRBJ2-7; 13 bases are shared with TRBD2. Sample: PBMCs or T cells enriched from blood (not recorded which). The sequence was collected from a woman aged 60-70 years who had recovered from COVID-19. For the CDR3, the DNA is TGTGCCTCGGGACTAGCGGGAAGCTACGAGCAGTACTTC. This sequence encodes CASGLAGSYEQYF.